What follows is one T cell receptor beta chain and its context. Generated by immunoSEQ multiplex PCR, the TCRdb table keeps only in-frame clones and is missing some. Among 300,000 to 400,000 clones listed, 70% to 90% were seen once. These data belong to a study of blood T cell repertoires in COVID-19. CDR1 MDHEN and CDR2 SYDVKM come from the germline V gene. This CDR3 spans 17 amino acids. The germline V and J ends were trimmed by 5 bases and 5 bases, with 23 bases remaining between them. Allocation to cohorts depended on clinical history reported by the participants. V is TRBV28 and J is TRBJ2-3, with D possibly matching TRBD1 (6 bases). The sequenced material came from PBMCs or T cells enriched from blood (not recorded which). This clonotype was sampled from a woman in her thirties with acute COVID-19. CDR3 in amino acids: CASSPFLRGGLKDTQYF. The CDR3 nucleotides are TGTGCCAGCAGTCCTTTCCTCCGTGGGGGCTTGAAAGATACGCAGTATTTT.